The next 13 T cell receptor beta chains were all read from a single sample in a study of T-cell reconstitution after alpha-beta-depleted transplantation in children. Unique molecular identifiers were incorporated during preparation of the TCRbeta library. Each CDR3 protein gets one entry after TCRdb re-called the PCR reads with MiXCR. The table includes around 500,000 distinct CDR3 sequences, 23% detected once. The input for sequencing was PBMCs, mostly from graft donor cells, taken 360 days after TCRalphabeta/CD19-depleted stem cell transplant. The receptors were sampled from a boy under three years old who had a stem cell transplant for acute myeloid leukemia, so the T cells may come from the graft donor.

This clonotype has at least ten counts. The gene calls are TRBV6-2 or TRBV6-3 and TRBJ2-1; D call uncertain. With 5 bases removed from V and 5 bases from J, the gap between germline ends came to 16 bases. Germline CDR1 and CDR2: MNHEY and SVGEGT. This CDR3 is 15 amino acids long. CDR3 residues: CASSTLVYGHNEQFF. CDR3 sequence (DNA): TGTGCCAGCAGTACCCTAGTATACGGCCACAATGAGCAGTTCTTC.

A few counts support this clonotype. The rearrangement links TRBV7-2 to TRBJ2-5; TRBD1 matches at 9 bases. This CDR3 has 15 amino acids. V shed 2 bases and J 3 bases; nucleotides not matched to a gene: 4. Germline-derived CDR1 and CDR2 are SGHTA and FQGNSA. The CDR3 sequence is CASSLQGTGKETQYF. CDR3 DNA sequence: TGTGCCAGCAGCTTACAGGGGACAGGGAAAGAGACCCAGTACTTC.

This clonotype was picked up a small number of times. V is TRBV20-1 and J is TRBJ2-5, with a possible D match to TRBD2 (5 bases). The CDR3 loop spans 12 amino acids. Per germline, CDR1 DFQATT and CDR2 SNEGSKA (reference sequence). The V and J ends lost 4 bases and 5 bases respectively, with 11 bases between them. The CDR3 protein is CSATGDSETQYF. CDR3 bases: TGCAGTGCTACCGGGGATTCCGAGACCCAGTACTTC.

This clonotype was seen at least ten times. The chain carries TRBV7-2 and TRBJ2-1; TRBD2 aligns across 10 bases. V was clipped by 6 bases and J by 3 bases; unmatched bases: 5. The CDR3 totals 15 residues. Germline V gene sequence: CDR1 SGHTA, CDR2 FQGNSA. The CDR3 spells CASSPIAGGYNEQFF. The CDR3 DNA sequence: TGTGCCAGCAGTCCCATAGCGGGGGGCTACAATGAGCAGTTCTTC.

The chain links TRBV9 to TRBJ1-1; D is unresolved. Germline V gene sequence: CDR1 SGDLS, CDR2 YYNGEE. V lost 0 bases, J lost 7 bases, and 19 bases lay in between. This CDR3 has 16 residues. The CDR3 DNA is TGTGCCAGCAGCGTAGGCGTGGGGAGGACGGACTATGAAGCTTTCTTT. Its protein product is CASSVGVGRTDYEAFF. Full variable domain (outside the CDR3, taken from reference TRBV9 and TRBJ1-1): DSGVTQTPKHLITATGQRVTLRCSPRSGDLSVYWYQQSLDQGLQFLIQYYNGEERAKGNILERFSAQQFPDLHSELNLSSLELGDSALYFCASSVGVGRTDYEAFFGQGTRLTVV.

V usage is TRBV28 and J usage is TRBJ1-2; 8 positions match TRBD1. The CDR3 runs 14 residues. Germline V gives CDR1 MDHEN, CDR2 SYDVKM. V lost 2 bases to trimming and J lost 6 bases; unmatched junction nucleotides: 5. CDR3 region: CASSLGDRGNGYTF. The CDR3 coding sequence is TGTGCCAGCAGTTTAGGAGACAGGGGCAATGGCTACACCTTC.

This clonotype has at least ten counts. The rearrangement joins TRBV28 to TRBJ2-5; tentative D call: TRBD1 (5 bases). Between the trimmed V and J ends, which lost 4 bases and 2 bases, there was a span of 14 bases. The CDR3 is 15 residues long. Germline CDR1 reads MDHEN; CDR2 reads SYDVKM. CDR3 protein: CASSSPSTEQETQYF. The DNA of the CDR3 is TGTGCCAGCAGTTCGCCTTCGACAGAACAAGAGACCCAGTACTTC.

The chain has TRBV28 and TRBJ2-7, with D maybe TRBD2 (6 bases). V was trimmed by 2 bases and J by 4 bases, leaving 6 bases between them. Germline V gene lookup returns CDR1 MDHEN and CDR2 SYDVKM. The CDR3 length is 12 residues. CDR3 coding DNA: TGTGCCAGCAGTTTAGGGAGGTACGAGCAGTACGTC. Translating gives CASSLGRYEQYV.

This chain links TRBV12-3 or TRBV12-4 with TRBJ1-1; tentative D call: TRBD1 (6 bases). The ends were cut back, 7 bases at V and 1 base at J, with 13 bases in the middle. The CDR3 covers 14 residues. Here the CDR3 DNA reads TGTGCCAGCACGGCGGGGGGGGCGAACACTGAAGCTTTCTTT. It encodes CASTAGGANTEAFF.

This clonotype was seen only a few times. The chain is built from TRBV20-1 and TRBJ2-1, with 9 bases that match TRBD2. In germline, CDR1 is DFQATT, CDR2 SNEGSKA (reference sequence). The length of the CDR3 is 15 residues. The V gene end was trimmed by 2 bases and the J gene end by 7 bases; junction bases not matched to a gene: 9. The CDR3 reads CSARHSGTSRNEQFF. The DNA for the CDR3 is TGCAGTGCTAGACACTCCGGGACTAGCAGGAATGAGCAGTTCTTC.

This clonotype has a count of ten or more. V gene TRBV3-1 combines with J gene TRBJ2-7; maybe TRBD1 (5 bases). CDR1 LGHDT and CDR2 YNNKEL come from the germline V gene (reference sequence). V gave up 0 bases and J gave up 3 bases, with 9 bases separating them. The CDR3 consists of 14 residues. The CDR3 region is CASSQDHRSYEQYF. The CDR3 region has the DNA TGTGCCAGCAGCCAAGATCACAGGAGCTACGAGCAGTACTTC.

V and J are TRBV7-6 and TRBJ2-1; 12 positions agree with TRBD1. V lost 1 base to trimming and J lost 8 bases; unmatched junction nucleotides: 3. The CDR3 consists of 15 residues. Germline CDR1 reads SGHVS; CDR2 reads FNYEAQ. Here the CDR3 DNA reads TGTGCCAGCAGCTTAGGGGGGACAGGGGGCCATGAGCAGTTCTTC. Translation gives CASSLGGTGGHEQFF.

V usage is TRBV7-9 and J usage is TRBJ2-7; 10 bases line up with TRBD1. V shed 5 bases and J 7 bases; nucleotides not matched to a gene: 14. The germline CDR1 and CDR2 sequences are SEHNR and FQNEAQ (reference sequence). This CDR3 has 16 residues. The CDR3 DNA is TGTGCCAGCAGCGAAGGACAGGGGGTTAAATGGGGGGAGCAGTACTTC. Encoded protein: CASSEGQGVKWGEQYF.